The present T cell receptor beta chain was sequenced within a study of blood T cell repertoires in COVID-19. At the level of the study: PBMCs, B-cell-depleted T cells, or T cells were the source of the cDNA or gDNA that made up the material.

Source study methods: Estimated nucleated cell counts came from reference gene primer amplification. Some clones are missing from TCRdb's copy, which holds only in-frame ones; the method was immunoSEQ multiplex PCR. The V and J calls and clone size were taken over from that table, and D and trimming were inferred from the DNA. The data show about 120,000 clones, with about four fifths seen just once and 3.5% to 4.5% held by the top ten. Germline CDR1 reads MNHEY; CDR2 reads SVGAGI. The V gene lost 5 bases and the J gene lost 12 bases, with 11 bases spanning the gap. The CDR3 covers 11 residues. The chain joins TRBV6-5 to TRBJ2-1, with D unresolved. The receptor comes from an elderly woman with acute or convalescent COVID-19. The material sequenced was peripheral blood. CDR3 amino acids: CASSTSTGQFF. The CDR3 DNA reads TGTGCCAGCAGTACTTCAACGGGGCAGTTCTTC.